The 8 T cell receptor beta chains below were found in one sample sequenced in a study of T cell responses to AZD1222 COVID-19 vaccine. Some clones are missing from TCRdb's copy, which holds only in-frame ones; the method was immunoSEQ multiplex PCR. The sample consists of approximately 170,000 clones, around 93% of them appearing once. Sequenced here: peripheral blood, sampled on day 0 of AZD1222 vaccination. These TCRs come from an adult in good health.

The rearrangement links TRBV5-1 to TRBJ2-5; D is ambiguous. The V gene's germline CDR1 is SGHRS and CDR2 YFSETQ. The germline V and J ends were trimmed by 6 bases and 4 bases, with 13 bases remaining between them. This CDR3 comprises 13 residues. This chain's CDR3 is CASTSVAGETQYF. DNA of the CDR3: TGCGCCAGCACCTCCGTGGCTGGAGAGACCCAGTACTTC.

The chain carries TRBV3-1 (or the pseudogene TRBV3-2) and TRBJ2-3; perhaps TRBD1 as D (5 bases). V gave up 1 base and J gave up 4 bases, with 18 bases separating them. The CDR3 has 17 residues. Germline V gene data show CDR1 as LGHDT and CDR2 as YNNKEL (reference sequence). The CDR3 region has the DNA TGTGCCAGCAGCCAAGTGACAGCGTACCTTCGGGCAGATACGCAGTATTTT. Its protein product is CASSQVTAYLRADTQYF.

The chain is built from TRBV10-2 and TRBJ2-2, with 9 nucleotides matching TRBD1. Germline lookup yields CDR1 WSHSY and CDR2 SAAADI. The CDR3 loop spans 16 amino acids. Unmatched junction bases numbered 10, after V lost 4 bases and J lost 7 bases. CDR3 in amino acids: CASSVSTGGLGGELFF. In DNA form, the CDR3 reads TGCGCCAGCAGTGTATCAACAGGGGGCCTTGGCGGGGAGCTGTTTTTT.

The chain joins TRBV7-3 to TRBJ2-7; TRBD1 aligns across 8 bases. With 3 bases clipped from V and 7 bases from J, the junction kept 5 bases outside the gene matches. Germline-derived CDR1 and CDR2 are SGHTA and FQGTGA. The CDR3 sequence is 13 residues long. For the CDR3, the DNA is TGTGCCAGCAGCTTCACAGGGGGGAGGGAGCAGTACTTC. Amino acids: CASSFTGGREQYF.

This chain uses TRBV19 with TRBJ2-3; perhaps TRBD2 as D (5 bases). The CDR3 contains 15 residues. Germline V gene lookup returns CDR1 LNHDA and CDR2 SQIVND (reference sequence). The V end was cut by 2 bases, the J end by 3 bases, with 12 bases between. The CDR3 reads CASSILSPGTDTQYF. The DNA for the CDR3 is TGTGCCAGTAGTATATTATCCCCGGGGACAGATACGCAGTATTTT.

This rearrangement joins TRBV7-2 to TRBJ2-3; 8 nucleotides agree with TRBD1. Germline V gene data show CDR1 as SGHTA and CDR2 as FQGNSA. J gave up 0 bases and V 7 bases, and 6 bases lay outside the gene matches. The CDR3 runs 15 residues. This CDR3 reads CASNLQGGSTDTQYF. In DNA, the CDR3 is TGTGCCAGCAACCTACAGGGGGGCAGCACAGATACGCAGTATTTT.

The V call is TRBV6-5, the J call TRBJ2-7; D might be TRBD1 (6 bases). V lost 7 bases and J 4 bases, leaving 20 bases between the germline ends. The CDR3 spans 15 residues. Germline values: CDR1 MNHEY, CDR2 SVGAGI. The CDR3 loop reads CASTPSRDNRYEQYF. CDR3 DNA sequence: TGTGCCAGCACCCCGTCCCGGGACAATCGGTACGAGCAGTACTTC.

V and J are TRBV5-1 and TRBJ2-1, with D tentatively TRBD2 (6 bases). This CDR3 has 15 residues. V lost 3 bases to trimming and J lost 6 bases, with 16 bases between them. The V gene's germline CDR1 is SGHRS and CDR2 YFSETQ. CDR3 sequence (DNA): TGCGCCAGCAGCTCACAAGCGGGCCCAGGCAATGAGCAGTTCTTC. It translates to CASSSQAGPGNEQFF.